This TCR beta chain was identified in a study of graft-versus-host responses after intestinal transplantation. Overall study context: Recipients were given multivisceral, liver-intestinal, or isolated intestinal transplants.

Sample share makes this clone medium-sized. Co-plating was performed using 200,000 CFSE-labeled responder cells and 200,000 irradiated, violet-dye-labeled stimulator cells. General study findings and limits: HvG clone declines early post-transplant were associated with peak circulating GvH levels.

The protocol was immunoSEQ multiplex PCR, while the TCRdb copy is restricted to in-frame clones and leaves out a portion. The data hold around 14,000 clones, with roughly two fifths observed a single time. The source of this sequence is a human patient who received an intestinal transplant. The sequencing used alloreactive CD8+ T cells from a mixed lymphocyte reaction culture, collected before intestinal transplant. This sample's subset: CFSE-low proliferating T cells sorted from roughly six-day pre-transplant mixed lymphocyte reaction (GvH or HvG direction).

The CDR3 DNA reads as TGTGCCTGGAGTGTACTAGGGTCAAATGAGCAGTTCTTC. Encoded protein: CAWSVLGSNEQFF. The J gene is TRBJ2-1, the V gene TRBV30, with a tentative D call TRBD2 (5 bases). Deletions cut 0 bases from V and 7 bases from J, with 10 bases between. Per the germline V gene, CDR1 is GTSNPN and CDR2 is SVGIG (reference sequence). This CDR3 comprises 13 residues.